These 27 T cell receptor beta chains were all obtained from the same sample, sequenced in a study of blood T cell repertoires in COVID-19. Repertoires were generated with immunoSEQ multiplex PCR, while TCRdb's copy carries only in-frame clones and drops some. The sample lists around 300,000 clones; just under 90% were seen once. The specimen was peripheral blood. These receptors originate from a woman aged 50 to 65 with COVID-19, enrolled during active disease.

The genes are TRBV6-6 and TRBJ2-7, with 7 bases aligning to TRBD1. Germline CDR1 MNHNY, CDR2 SVGAGI (reference sequence). V lost 6 bases and J lost 6; bases outside the gene matches: 14. The CDR3 loop spans 15 amino acids. CDR3 in DNA: TGTGCCAGCAGGACACAGGGACAGTCTCTGGGCGAGCAGTACTTC. Protein sequence: CASRTQGQSLGEQYF.

CDR3 sequence: CASSWTVSNQPQHF. In DNA, the CDR3 is TGTGCCAGCAGTTGGACAGTAAGCAATCAGCCCCAGCATTTT. The genes are TRBV2 and TRBJ1-5; possibly TRBD1 for D (6 bases). The CDR3 runs 14 residues. Looked up from germline, CDR1 is SNHLY and CDR2 is FYNNEI. V dropped 5 bases and J dropped 1 base, with 9 bases sitting between them.

V is TRBV28 and J is TRBJ2-1; TRBD2 agrees at 11 bases. Trimming at V came to 5 bases and at J to 10 bases, leaving 10 bases not matched to a gene. The germline V gene encodes CDR1 MDHEN and CDR2 SYDVKM. The CDR3 totals 15 residues. The CDR3 DNA follows: TGTGCCAGCAGTAACAATTCGGGACTAGCGGAAGAGCAGTTCTTC. Its translation: CASSNNSGLAEEQFF.

V usage is TRBV7-9 and J usage is TRBJ2-1, with a tentative D call TRBD2 (6 bases). This CDR3 is built from 15 residues. V was clipped by 4 bases and J by 8 bases, with 18 bases between them. Germline lookup yields CDR1 SEHNR and CDR2 FQNEAQ (reference sequence). The CDR3 DNA sequence: TGTGCCAGCAGCTCCCCAGGGAGGTACAATCATGAGCAGTTCTTC. Residues: CASSSPGRYNHEQFF.

This chain uses TRBV11-3 with TRBJ2-7, with D tentatively TRBD1 (6 bases). Trimming cost V 9 bases and J 5 bases, with 17 bases left between them. This CDR3 has 13 amino acids. Germline values: CDR1 SGHNT, CDR2 YENEEA. CDR3: CASRPTGPHEQYF. CDR3 DNA sequence: TGTGCCAGTCGACCGACAGGTCCCCACGAGCAGTACTTC.

The chain couples TRBV7-6 to TRBJ2-5, with a weak D call TRBD2 (5 bases). Germline CDR1 is SGHVS and CDR2 is FNYEAQ. This CDR3 comprises 16 residues. V was pared by 5 bases and J by 5 bases, with 21 bases between. The chain's CDR3 is CASSLGILEGRETQYF. In DNA form, the CDR3 reads TGTGCCAGCAGCCTAGGGATCTTAGAGGGTAGGGAGACCCAGTACTTC.

This clone has just one count. This chain connects TRBV10-3 to TRBJ2-5, with D unresolved. From germline, CDR1 is ENHRY and CDR2 SYGVKD. V lost 0 bases and J lost 5, with 7 bases in between. This CDR3 is built from 13 residues. The chain's CDR3 is CAISESFSETQYF. The CDR3 coding sequence is TGTGCCATCAGTGAGTCGTTTTCGGAGACCCAGTACTTC.

V is TRBV18 and J is TRBJ2-1, with D unresolved. Germline V CDR1 and CDR2: KGHSH, LQKENI. This CDR3 has 17 residues. Trimming cost V 5 bases and J 0 bases, with 17 bases left between them. The CDR3 loop reads CASSSLSSGSSYNEQFF. DNA of the CDR3: TGTGCCAGCTCATCCCTATCGTCCGGTAGCTCCTACAATGAGCAGTTCTTC. Drawing the rest from reference TRBV18 and TRBJ2-1, the complete variable domain is NAGVMQNPRHLVRRRGQEARLRCSPMKGHSHVYWYRQLPEEGLKFMVYLQKENIIDESGMPKERFSAEFPKEGPSILRIQQVVRGDSAAYFCASSSLSSGSSYNEQFFGPGTRLTVL.

The V gene is TRBV19, the J gene TRBJ2-7; D is uncertain. V was cut by 7 bases and J by 3 bases, with 16 bases left in between. Germline loops: CDR1 LNHDA, CDR2 SQIVND (reference sequence). This CDR3 region has 14 residues. This CDR3 is CASTPGPNLYEQYF. The CDR3, as DNA: TGTGCCAGTACCCCGGGTCCCAATCTCTACGAGCAGTACTTC.

The DNA of the CDR3 is TGCGCCAGCCGGCTAGCGGGATCGAGCAATGAGCAGTTCTTC. Protein product: CASRLAGSSNEQFF. The V gene is TRBV10-2, the J gene TRBJ2-1; 9 nucleotides match TRBD2. This CDR3 comprises 14 residues. CDR1 and CDR2 from the germline V gene are WSHSY and SAAADI. V dropped 8 bases and J dropped 6; count of bases not matched to a gene: 8.

The V and J genes are TRBV3-1 (or the pseudogene TRBV3-2) and TRBJ2-5; TRBD2 matches 10 bases. CDR1 is LGHDT, CDR2 YNNKEL, per germline (reference sequence). V shed 3 bases and J 4 bases; nucleotides not matched to a gene: 5. The length of the CDR3 is 15 residues. Here the CDR3 reads CASSQSSGSPETQYF. The CDR3 coding sequence is TGTGCCAGCAGCCAGTCTAGCGGGAGCCCAGAGACCCAGTACTTC.

The chain joins TRBV5-4 to TRBJ2-3; TRBD2 agrees at 7 bases. The germline V gene has CDR1 SGHNT and CDR2 YYREEE (reference sequence). V was clipped by 5 bases and J by 1 base; unmatched bases: 7. The length of the CDR3 is 15 residues. CDR3 amino acids: CASSQAGVGTDTQYF. The CDR3 nucleotides are TGTGCCAGCAGTCAGGCGGGGGTGGGCACAGATACGCAGTATTTT.

The V gene is TRBV3-1 (or the pseudogene TRBV3-2), the J gene TRBJ1-5, with TRBD1 as a possible D gene (6 bases). The CDR3 loop spans 14 amino acids. CDR1 LGHDT and CDR2 YNNKEL come from the germline V gene (reference sequence). V lost 5 bases to trimming and J lost 2 bases, with 10 bases between them. The CDR3 nucleotides are TGTGCCAGCAGCGCTCGACAGGGCAATCAGCCCCAGCATTTT. It is translated as CASSARQGNQPQHF.

The chain links TRBV3-1 (or the pseudogene TRBV3-2) to TRBJ2-3; D is perhaps TRBD1 (6 bases). The V gene lost 2 bases and the J gene lost 3 bases, with 18 bases spanning the gap. There are 17 residues in the CDR3. Germline V gene data show CDR1 as LGHDT and CDR2 as YNNKEL (reference sequence). This chain's CDR3 is CASSQFGQGIWTDTQYF. The CDR3 DNA reads TGTGCCAGCAGCCAATTTGGTCAGGGGATTTGGACAGATACGCAGTATTTT.

V is TRBV15 and J is TRBJ2-7; D is possibly TRBD1 (5 bases). V was pared by 0 bases and J by 5 bases, with 11 bases between. CDR1 and CDR2 from the germline V gene are LNHNV and YYDKDF (reference sequence). CDR3 length: 14 residues. Here the CDR3 DNA reads TGTGCCACCAGCAGAGATTTTGCAGGGAACGAGCAGTACTTC. Protein sequence: CATSRDFAGNEQYF.

This chain links TRBV30 with TRBJ1-5; TRBD1 aligns across 7 bases. In germline, CDR1 is GTSNPN, CDR2 SVGIG (reference sequence). The V and J ends lost 2 bases and 6 bases, in that order; junction bases with no gene match: 10. The CDR3 has 15 amino acids. Written as DNA, the CDR3 is TGTGCCTGGAGTCCGATTGACAGGGAAGGTCAGCCCCAGCATTTT. Translating it yields CAWSPIDREGQPQHF. The variable domain in full, completed from reference TRBV30 and TRBJ1-5, reads SQTIHQWPATLVQPVGSPLSLECTVEGTSNPNLYWYRQAAGRGLQLLFYSVGIGQISSEVPQNLSASRPQDRQFILSSKKLLLSDSGFYLCAWSPIDREGQPQHFGDGTRLSIL.

CDR3 amino acids: CASMRRGGLQETQYF. The CDR3 DNA is TGTGCCAGTATGCGTAGGGGTGGTCTCCAGGAGACCCAGTACTTC. The chain couples TRBV19 to TRBJ2-5; D might be TRBD1 (5 bases). The ends were cut back, 7 bases at V and 5 bases at J, with 20 bases in the middle. CDR1 LNHDA and CDR2 SQIVND come from the germline V gene (reference sequence). The CDR3 covers 15 residues.

DNA of the CDR3: TGTGCCAGCAGCCCCCTCCGGGGGGACACAGATACGCAGTATTTT. This encodes CASSPLRGDTDTQYF. This chain connects TRBV4-2 to TRBJ2-3; 7 bases line up with TRBD2. Trimming at V came to 4 bases and at J to 2 bases, leaving 6 bases not matched to a gene. The CDR3 runs to 15 residues. In germline, CDR1 is LGHNA, CDR2 YNFKEQ.

This clone occurred once. This chain connects TRBV13 to TRBJ1-1; D unclear. This CDR3 contains 12 residues. Germline assignment: CDR1 PRHDT and CDR2 FYEKMQ (reference sequence). V dropped 1 base and J dropped 7 bases, with 7 bases sitting between them. The CDR3 sequence is CASSLVGDEAFF. The CDR3 DNA sequence: TGTGCCAGCAGCTTAGTAGGAGATGAAGCTTTCTTT. The complete variable domain, with remaining parts taken from reference TRBV13 and TRBJ1-1, reads AAGVIQSPRHLIKEKRETATLKCYPIPRHDTVYWYQQGPGQDPQFLISFYEKMQSDKGSIPDRFSAQQFSDYHSELNMSSLELGDSALYFCASSLVGDEAFFGQGTRLTVV.

The chain employs TRBV5-1 and TRBJ2-1; D call uncertain. Germline assignment: CDR1 SGHRS and CDR2 YFSETQ. This CDR3 is 17 amino acids long. Between the trimmed V and J ends, which lost 0 bases and 1 base, there was a span of 14 bases. Here the CDR3 reads CASSLARPLNSYNEQFF. As DNA, the CDR3 is TGCGCCAGCAGCTTGGCGAGGCCGCTTAATTCCTACAATGAGCAGTTCTTC.

Only one count was recorded for this clone. The V and J genes are TRBV19 and TRBJ1-1, with D perhaps matching TRBD1 (6 bases). The CDR3 is 14 amino acids. Trimming removed 6 bases at V and 4 bases at J, with 15 bases between. Germline V gene data show CDR1 as LNHDA and CDR2 as SQIVND (reference sequence). CDR3 protein: CASSPTTGSTEAFF. The DNA for the CDR3 is TGTGCCAGTAGCCCAACGACAGGATCCACTGAAGCTTTCTTT. Variable domain in full (rest from reference TRBV19 and TRBJ1-1): DGGITQSPKYLFRKEGQNVTLSCEQNLNHDAMYWYRQDPGQGLRLIYYSQIVNDFQKGDIAEGYSVSREKKESFPLTVTSAQKNPTAFYLCASSPTTGSTEAFFGQGTRLTVV.

V gene TRBV25-1 combines with J gene TRBJ1-1; unclear D gene. The CDR3 loop spans 13 amino acids. V was trimmed by 6 bases and J by 0 bases, leaving 8 bases between them. The germline gives CDR1 MGHDK, CDR2 SYGVNS. The CDR3 nucleotides are TGTGCCAGCAGCCCCCGTATGAACACTGAAGCTTTCTTT. This translates into CASSPRMNTEAFF.

The chain combines TRBV5-1 with TRBJ2-2, with a possible D match to TRBD2 (5 bases). The CDR3 length is 12 residues. The germline V gene has CDR1 SGHRS and CDR2 YFSETQ. Trimming shortened V by 3 bases and J by 6 bases, and 6 bases separated the two germline ends. The CDR3 loop reads CASSSRAGELFF. In DNA, the CDR3 is TGCGCCAGCAGCTCGAGGGCCGGGGAGCTGTTTTTT.

The table lists this clone with a few counts. The chain combines TRBV5-6 with TRBJ2-2, with a tentative D call TRBD1 (6 bases). The V gene's germline CDR1 is SGHDT and CDR2 YYEEEE. The CDR3 is made up of 16 amino acids. The V end lost 2 bases, the J end lost 6 bases, and 17 bases lay between the germline ends. The CDR3 sequence is CASSFRTVLGSGELFF. DNA of the CDR3: TGTGCCAGCAGCTTCCGGACAGTCCTTGGGTCCGGGGAGCTGTTTTTT. Drawing the rest from reference TRBV5-6 and TRBJ2-2, the complete variable domain is DAGVTQSPTHLIKTRGQQVTLRCSPKSGHDTVSWYQQALGQGPQFIFQYYEEEERQRGNFPDRFSGHQFPNYSSELNVNALLLGDSALYLCASSFRTVLGSGELFFGEGSRLTVL.

V is TRBV9 and J is TRBJ1-1; TRBD1 matches 8 bases. CDR1 SGDLS and CDR2 YYNGEE come from the germline V gene. After removal of 4 bases from V and 5 bases from J, the junction contained 4 bases not matched to a gene. This CDR3 region has 13 residues. Here the CDR3 DNA reads TGTGCCAGCAGCAGCAGGGGGCAAACTGAAGCTTTCTTT. This gives the protein CASSSRGQTEAFF.

The gene calls are TRBV4-3 and TRBJ1-4; possible D gene TRBD1, 5 bases. The CDR3 has 16 amino acids. Germline loops: CDR1 LGHNA, CDR2 YSLEER. V was shortened by 0 bases and J by 4 bases, with 12 bases between the two germline ends. This CDR3 reads CASSQDLGGVNEKLFF. CDR3 coding DNA: TGCGCCAGCAGCCAAGATTTGGGGGGAGTTAATGAAAAACTGTTTTTT.

This clone was seen only once. The chain recombines TRBV19 with TRBJ2-2; 10 bases are shared with TRBD1. V gave up 7 bases and J gave up 5 bases; unmatched junction bases: 10. Germline V gives CDR1 LNHDA, CDR2 SQIVND (reference sequence). The CDR3 is 16 amino acids. The CDR3 is CASITTGTGVTGELFF. CDR3 nucleotides: TGTGCCAGTATCACCACCGGGACAGGGGTTACCGGGGAGCTGTTTTTT.